This T cell receptor beta chain was recorded in a study of follicular helper T cells after annual influenza vaccination. The V gene end was trimmed by 4 bases and the J gene end by 3 bases; junction bases not matched to a gene: 7. Germline V lookup: CDR1 KGHSH, CDR2 LQKENI. This CDR3 has 15 residues. The protocol was immunoSEQ multiplex PCR, while the TCRdb copy is restricted to in-frame clones and leaves out a portion. Among approximately 30,000 clones listed, about 82% were seen once. Noted time point: 2014-2015 season, pre-vaccination. The sequence came from an adult who received the influenza vaccine. The sequences come from CXCR5+ CD38- circulating T follicular helper cells from blood, collected on the day of influenza vaccination. Subset described: circulating Tfh, non-naive CD4+CXCR5+PD-1+ (ICOS+CD38+ or ICOS-CD38-). The chain uses TRBV18 and TRBJ2-7; 9 nucleotides match TRBD1. The CDR3 DNA follows: TGTGCCAGCTCACTAGGACAGGGGTCTAACTACGAGCAGTACTTC. It specifies CASSLGQGSNYEQYF.